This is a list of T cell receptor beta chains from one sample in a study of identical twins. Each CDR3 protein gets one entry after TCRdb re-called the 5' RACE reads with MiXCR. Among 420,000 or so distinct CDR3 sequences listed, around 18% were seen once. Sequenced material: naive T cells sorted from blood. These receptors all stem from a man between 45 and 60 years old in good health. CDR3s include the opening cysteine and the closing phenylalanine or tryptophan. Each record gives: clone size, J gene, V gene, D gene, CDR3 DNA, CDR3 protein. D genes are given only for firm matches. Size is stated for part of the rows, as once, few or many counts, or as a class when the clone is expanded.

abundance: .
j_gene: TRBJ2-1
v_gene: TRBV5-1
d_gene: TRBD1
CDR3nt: TGCGCCAGCAGCCTGGGACAGGCCCTCAATGAGCAGTTCTTC
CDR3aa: CASSLGQALNEQFF

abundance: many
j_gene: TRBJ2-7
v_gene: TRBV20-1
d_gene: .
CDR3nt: TGCAGTGCTATTCCCCCCGACGAGCAGTACTTC
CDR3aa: CSAIPPDEQYF

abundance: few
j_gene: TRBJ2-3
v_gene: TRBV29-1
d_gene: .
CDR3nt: TGCAGCGTTGACGCAGCGTATTACACAGATACGCAGTATTTT
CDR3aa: CSVDAAYYTDTQYF

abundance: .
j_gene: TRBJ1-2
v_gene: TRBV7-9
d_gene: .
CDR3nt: TGTGCCAGCAGCGGCAGTCGGGATGGCTACACCTTC
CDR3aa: CASSGSRDGYTF

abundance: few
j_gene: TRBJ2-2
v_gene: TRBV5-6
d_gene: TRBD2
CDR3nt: TGTGCCAGCAGCTCTCGGACTAGCGGGGGTGCCTCGAACACCGGGGAGCTGTTTTTT
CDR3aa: CASSSRTSGGASNTGELFF

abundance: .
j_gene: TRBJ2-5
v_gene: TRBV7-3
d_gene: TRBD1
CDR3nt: TGTGCCAGCAGCCCGTTGGGACAGGACCTTGAGACCCAGTACTTC
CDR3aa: CASSPLGQDLETQYF

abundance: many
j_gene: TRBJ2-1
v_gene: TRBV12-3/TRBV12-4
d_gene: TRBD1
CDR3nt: TGTGCCAGCAGTCGCCGACAGGGAAGCTCCTACAATGAGCAGTTCTTC
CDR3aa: CASSRRQGSSYNEQFF

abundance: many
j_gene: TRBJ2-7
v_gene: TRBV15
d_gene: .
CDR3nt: TGTGCCACCAGCAGAGACCCGACTAGAAGCTCCTACGAGCAGTACTTC
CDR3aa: CATSRDPTRSSYEQYF

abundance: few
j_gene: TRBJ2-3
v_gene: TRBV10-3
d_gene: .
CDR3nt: TGTGCTGCAGGAACGACAGATACGCAGTATTTT
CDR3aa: CAAGTTDTQYF

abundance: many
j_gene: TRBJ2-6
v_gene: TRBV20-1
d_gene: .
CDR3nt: TGCAGTGCTAGACCTCCTGGGGCCAACGTCCTGACTTTC
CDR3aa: CSARPPGANVLTF

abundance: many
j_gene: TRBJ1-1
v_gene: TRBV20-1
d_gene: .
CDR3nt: TGCAGTGCCTCCGATGGGGCAGGGGCGGCCACTGAAGCTTTCTTT
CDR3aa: CSASDGAGAATEAFF

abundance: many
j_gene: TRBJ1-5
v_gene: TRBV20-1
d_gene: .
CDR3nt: TGCAGTGCTAATCGAGCGAGGGGGAGCAATCAGCCCCAGCATTTT
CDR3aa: CSANRARGSNQPQHF

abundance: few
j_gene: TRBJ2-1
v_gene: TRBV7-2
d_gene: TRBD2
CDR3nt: TGTGCCAGCAGCCTGTTTAGGGGACTACCGAACAATGAGCAGTTCTTC
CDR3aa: CASSLFRGLPNNEQFF

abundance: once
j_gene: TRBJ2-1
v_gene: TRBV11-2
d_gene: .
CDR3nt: TGTGCCAGCAGCCCGTTAGCTAGCGCTAACTACAATGAGCAGTTCTTC
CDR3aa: CASSPLASANYNEQFF

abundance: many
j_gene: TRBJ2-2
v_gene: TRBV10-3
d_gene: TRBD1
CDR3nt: TGTGCCATCAGTGAGACAGGACAGGAGAACACCGGGGAGCTGTTTTTT
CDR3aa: CAISETGQENTGELFF

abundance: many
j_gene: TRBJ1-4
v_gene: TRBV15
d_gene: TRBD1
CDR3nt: TGTGCCACCAGCACCCTCCCTGGGACAGGGCCTAATGAAAAACTGTTTTTT
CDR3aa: CATSTLPGTGPNEKLFF

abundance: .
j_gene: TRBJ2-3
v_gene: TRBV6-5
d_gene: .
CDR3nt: TGTGCCAGCAGTTACTCGAGGGGTGGAGCGCAGTATTTT
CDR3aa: CASSYSRGGAQYF

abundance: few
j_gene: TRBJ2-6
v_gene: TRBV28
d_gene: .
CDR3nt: TGTGCCAGCAGTTTTCGTGGGGCCAACGTCCTGACTTTC
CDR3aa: CASSFRGANVLTF

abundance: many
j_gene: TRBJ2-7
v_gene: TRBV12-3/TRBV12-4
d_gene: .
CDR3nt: TGTGCCAGCAGTTTGCGTCACGGCTACAACTACGAGCAGTACTTC
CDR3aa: CASSLRHGYNYEQYF

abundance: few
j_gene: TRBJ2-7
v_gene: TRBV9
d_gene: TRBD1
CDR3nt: TGTGCCAGCAGCGGCCGGGACAGCTCCTACGAGCAGTACTTC
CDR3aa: CASSGRDSSYEQYF

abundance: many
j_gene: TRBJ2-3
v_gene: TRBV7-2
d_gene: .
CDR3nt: TGTGCCAGCAGCTTACAGCCCCACGGCGGGGCAGATACGCAGTATTTT
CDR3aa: CASSLQPHGGADTQYF

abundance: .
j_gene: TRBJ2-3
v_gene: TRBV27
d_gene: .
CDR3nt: TGTGCCAGCAGTTTTAGCGCCACAGATACGCAGTATTTT
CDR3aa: CASSFSATDTQYF

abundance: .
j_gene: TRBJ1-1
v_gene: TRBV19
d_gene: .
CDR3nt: TGTGCCAGTAGTCTAACTCCGGGAGAGGAGACTGAAGCTTTCTTT
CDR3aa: CASSLTPGEETEAFF

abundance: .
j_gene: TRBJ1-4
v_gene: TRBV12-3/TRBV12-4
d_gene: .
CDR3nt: TGTGCCAGCAGACCGGCAGGGACAACTAATGAAAAACTGTTTTTT
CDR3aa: CASRPAGTTNEKLFF

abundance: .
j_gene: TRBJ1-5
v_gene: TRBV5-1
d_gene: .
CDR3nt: TGCGCCAGCAGCATAGGTGTTGAGGGTCAGCCCCAGCATTTT
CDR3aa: CASSIGVEGQPQHF